The 3 T cell receptor beta chains given below trace back to one sample, sequenced in a study of blood T cell repertoires in COVID-19. Produced via immunoSEQ multiplex PCR; TCRdb's table is partial and in-frame only. The sample contains 85,000 to 100,000 clones, about nine tenths of which appear only once. Sequenced material: peripheral blood. All receptors come from a man in his 60s with acute or convalescent COVID-19.

This chain uses TRBV6-5 with TRBJ1-1; tentatively, D is TRBD1 (5 bases). Germline loops: CDR1 MNHEY, CDR2 SVGAGI. The V gene lost 5 bases and the J gene lost 1 base, with 11 bases spanning the gap. The CDR3 runs to 14 residues. Here the CDR3 DNA reads TGTGCCAGCAGTCCGGGACTCGGGAACACTGAAGCTTTCTTT. As protein: CASSPGLGNTEAFF.

The genes are TRBV5-1 and TRBJ2-1; 16 nucleotides match TRBD2. The length of the CDR3 is 17 residues. Germline loops: CDR1 SGHRS, CDR2 YFSETQ. The ends lost 4 bases at V and 9 bases at J; junction bases unmatched: 10. As DNA, the CDR3 is TGCGCCAGCAGCCCGCCGGGACTAGCGGGGGGGCCGAGTGAGCAGTTCTTC. Its translation is CASSPPGLAGGPSEQFF.

The chain uses TRBV24-1 and TRBJ1-5; 10 bases fit TRBD1. The germline CDR1 and CDR2 sequences are KGHDR and SFDVKD. The CDR3 consists of 14 residues. V lost 9 bases and J lost 7; bases outside the gene matches: 8. This CDR3 is CATAGTGAFQPQHF. The CDR3 region has the DNA TGTGCCACCGCCGGGACAGGGGCCTTCCAGCCCCAGCATTTT.